This T cell receptor beta chain was captured in a study of T-cell reconstitution after alpha-beta-depleted transplantation in children. The CDR3 extends over 13 amino acids. Germline V CDR1 and CDR2: DFQATT, SNEGSKA (reference sequence). Germline trimming cut 5 bases from V and 0 bases from J; bases unmatched to any gene: 4. Unique molecular identifiers featured in how the TCRbeta library was prepared. From the PCR reads, TCRdb called clonotypes with MiXCR, one entry per CDR3 protein. The data hold around 200,000 distinct CDR3 sequences, with about 6.4% observed a single time. This clonotype was seen repeatedly, ten times or more.

The TCR sequence derives from a human donor who donated a stem cell graft to a child with Wiskott-Aldrich syndrome. The sequenced sample was PBMCs from the stem cell graft donor, obtained from the stem cell graft. The chain recombines TRBV20-1 with TRBJ2-7; 7 bases agree with TRBD1. DNA for the CDR3: TGCAGTGCTTGGACAGGATTCTCCTACGAGCAGTACTTC. It encodes CSAWTGFSYEQYF.